The clone carrying this TCR beta chain counts as medium-sized by frequency. Its antigen remains unknown. Germline V lookup: CDR1 MGHRA, CDR2 YSYEKL. The CDR3 length is 15 residues. The source of the sample is a study of CXCR3-negative and CXCR3-positive naive CD8 T cells. Study-wide results and caveats: Similarly elevated diversity marked both naive subsets, with memory CD8+ cells showing far lower diversity.

Carrying UMI labels, the TRB cDNA libraries were prepared through 5' RACE. Using the 5' RACE reads, TCRdb records one entry per CDR3 protein without DNA. The sample totals around 3,300 distinct CDR3 sequences. Input material: naive CXCR3- CD8+ T cells from blood. Subset specified: CD45RO-CCR7+CD27+CD95- naive CD8+ T cells lacking CXCR3 (TNR3-). This receptor was obtained from a human donor in good health. Some clones in this sample may be carry-over from other donors' samples. The chain uses TRBV4-1 and TRBJ2-7; TCRdb's D call of TRBD2 is untestable without DNA. CDR3 amino acids: CASSQLPGLASEQYF.